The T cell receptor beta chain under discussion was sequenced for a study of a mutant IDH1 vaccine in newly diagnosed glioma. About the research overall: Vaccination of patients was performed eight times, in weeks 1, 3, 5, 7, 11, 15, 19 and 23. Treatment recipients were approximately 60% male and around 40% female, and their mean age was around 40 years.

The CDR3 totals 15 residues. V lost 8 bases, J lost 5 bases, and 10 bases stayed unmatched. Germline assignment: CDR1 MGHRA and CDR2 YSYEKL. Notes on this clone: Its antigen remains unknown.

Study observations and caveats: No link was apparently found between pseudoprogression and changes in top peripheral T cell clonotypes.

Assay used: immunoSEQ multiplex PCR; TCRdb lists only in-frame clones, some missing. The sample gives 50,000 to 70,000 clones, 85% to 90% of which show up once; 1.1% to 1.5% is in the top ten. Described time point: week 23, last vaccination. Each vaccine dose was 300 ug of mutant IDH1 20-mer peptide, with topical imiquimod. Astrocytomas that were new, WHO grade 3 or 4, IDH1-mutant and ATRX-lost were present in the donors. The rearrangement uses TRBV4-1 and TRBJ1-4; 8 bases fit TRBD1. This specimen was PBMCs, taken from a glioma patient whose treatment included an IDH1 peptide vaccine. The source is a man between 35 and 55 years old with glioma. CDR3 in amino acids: CASRQRGQDNEKLFF. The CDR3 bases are TGCGCCAGCCGTCAACGGGGACAGGACAATGAAAAACTGTTTTTT.